The clone carrying this TCR beta chain came up a few times. No antigen is known for it. At one end, the junction sequence differs from germline, possibly due to a read error. The second PCR ran roughly 6 to 12 cycles with a sample-barcoded 5' primer and J-beta primers. TCRdb itself ran the 5' RACE reads through MiXCR, one entry per CDR3 protein. The repertoire holds 750,000 to 1,000,000 distinct CDR3 sequences, 25% to 35% seen once, with roughly 10% in the top ten. This record belongs to a study of blood T cells in healthy people across ages. Study findings and constraints: CMV status of donors was unknown, possibly confounding expanded clonotype changes. Per million T cells, TCR beta diversity dropped roughly linearly as age increased.

The CDR3 runs 14 residues. CDR1 SGHNT and CDR2 YYREEE come from the germline V gene (reference sequence). This same sample was also part of a study on T cells of mothers and their children.

The clonotype comes from a woman in her thirties or forties in good health. The chain employs TRBV5-4 and TRBJ2-3, with D tentatively TRBD1 or TRBD2 (6 bases each). The source material was blood. The CDR3 coding sequence is TGTGTCAGCAGCTTGAGGGGGGGCACAGATACGCAGTATTTT. This encodes CVSSLRGGTDTQYF.